The 32 T cell receptor beta chains below come from one sample, sequenced in a study of blood T cells in healthy people across ages. A second PCR, run for about 7 to 11 cycles, used a sample-barcoded 5' primer plus a J-beta primer mix. In TCRdb, the 5' RACE reads were re-called with MiXCR into one record per CDR3 protein. The table has about 1.4 million distinct CDR3 sequences, around 59% seen once. Input material: blood. The receptors derive from a man aged 18 to 30 in good health.

V usage is TRBV7-6 and J usage is TRBJ2-1, with D perhaps matching TRBD2 (6 bases). Germline lookup yields CDR1 SGHVS and CDR2 FNYEAQ. The ends were cut back, 5 bases at V and 0 bases at J, with 14 bases in the middle. The CDR3 is 16 residues long. In DNA, the CDR3 is TGTGCCAGCAGCGTAATAGCGGCCATCTCCTACAATGAGCAGTTCTTC. Amino acids: CASSVIAAISYNEQFF.

CDR3: CSVARTGGGNTEAFF. CDR3 sequence (DNA): TGCAGCGTGGCTAGGACAGGGGGCGGGAACACTGAAGCTTTCTTT. The rearrangement uses TRBV29-1 and TRBJ1-1, with TRBD1 identical over 11 bases. The length of the CDR3 is 15 residues. Germline-derived CDR1 and CDR2 are SQVTM and ANQGSEA. Trimming cost V 6 bases and J 1 base; bases outside gene matches: 7.

The chain combines TRBV4-1 with TRBJ1-1, with D perhaps matching TRBD1 (5 bases). V was shortened by 1 base and J by 10 bases, with 10 bases between the two germline ends. Germline V gene sequence: CDR1 MGHRA, CDR2 YSYEKL. There are 12 residues in the CDR3. The CDR3 reads CASSQGRVAAFF. CDR3 coding DNA: TGCGCCAGCAGCCAAGGCAGGGTCGCAGCTTTCTTT.

This rearrangement joins TRBV21-1 to TRBJ1-1. TRBV21-1 counts as a pseudogene. CDR3 length equals 15 residues. CDR3 sequence (DNA): TGTGCCAGCAGCAAAGGAGGGATCACGTACACTGAAGCTTTCTTT. Encoded protein: CASSKGGITYTEAFF.

The CDR3 DNA is TGTGCCAGCAGCGTAGAGTCAGAGAACTACGAGCAGTACTTC. It specifies CASSVESENYEQYF. This chain links TRBV7-9 with TRBJ2-7; D remains ambiguous. V gave up 5 bases and J gave up 3 bases, with 14 bases separating them. The germline V gene has CDR1 SEHNR and CDR2 FQNEAQ (reference sequence). The CDR3 has 14 amino acids.

This clonotype was counted only a few times. The chain links TRBV7-9 to TRBJ2-7; tentative D call: TRBD1 (6 bases). Germline V gene sequence: CDR1 SEHNR, CDR2 FQNEAQ (reference sequence). This CDR3 is built from 13 residues. With 5 bases removed from V and 3 bases from J, the gap between germline ends came to 11 bases. The CDR3: CASSVEDSYEQYF. CDR3 sequence (DNA): TGTGCCAGCAGCGTAGAGGACAGCTACGAGCAGTACTTC.

The chain carries TRBV20-1 and TRBJ1-2; a possible D gene is TRBD1 (6 bases). V lost 3 bases, J lost 7 bases, and 12 bases lay in between. Germline loops: CDR1 DFQATT, CDR2 SNEGSKA (reference sequence). This CDR3 comprises 12 residues. In DNA form, the CDR3 reads TGCAGTGCTAGCGGGGGGGCCGGTGGCTACACCTTC. Its translation: CSASGGAGGYTF.

The CDR3 nucleotides read TGTGCCAGCAAGGGACAGGTGAACACCGGGGAGCTGTTTTTT. Its translation is CASKGQVNTGELFF. V is TRBV7-6 and J is TRBJ2-2; 8 nucleotides line up with TRBD1. The ends lost 7 bases at V and 1 base at J; junction bases unmatched: 2. The CDR3 spans 14 residues. Germline-derived CDR1 and CDR2 are SGHVS and FNYEAQ.

The chain joins TRBV29-1 to TRBJ1-4, with D unclear. The CDR3 consists of 15 residues. CDR1 and CDR2 from the germline V gene are SQVTM and ANQGSEA. With 6 bases removed from V and 0 bases from J, the gap between germline ends came to 14 bases. CDR3 DNA: TGCAGCGTCCTCGTAAGGGTGGCAACTAATGAAAAACTGTTTTTT. This gives the protein CSVLVRVATNEKLFF.

This rearrangement joins TRBV20-1 to TRBJ2-7; 12 positions agree with TRBD2. Germline V CDR1 and CDR2: DFQATT, SNEGSKA (reference sequence). The CDR3 is 15 residues long. Trimming removed 3 bases from V and 3 bases from J; junction bases left unmatched: 6. CDR3 sequence reads: CSARQRTSGNYEQYF. The CDR3 region has the DNA TGCAGTGCTAGGCAACGGACTAGCGGGAACTACGAGCAGTACTTC.

The rearrangement joins TRBV27 to TRBJ2-7; TRBD2 aligns across 8 bases. Trimming at V came to 0 bases and at J to 5 bases, leaving 9 bases not matched to a gene. The CDR3 runs 16 residues. Germline CDR1 is MNHEY and CDR2 is SMNVEV (reference sequence). This CDR3 reads CASSLSGGALTHEQYF. CDR3 DNA: TGTGCCAGCAGTTTATCCGGGGGGGCCCTCACGCACGAGCAGTACTTC.

Only a few counts were recorded for this clonotype. The rearrangement links TRBV12-3 or TRBV12-4 to TRBJ2-1, with 8 nucleotides matching TRBD2. Unmatched junction bases numbered 3, after V lost 4 bases and J lost 1 base. The CDR3 length is 15 residues. CDR3 protein: CASSWTGGSYNEQFF. The DNA for the CDR3 is TGTGCCAGCAGTTGGACGGGAGGGTCCTACAATGAGCAGTTCTTC.

This clonotype occurred a few times. The V call is TRBV4-1, the J call TRBJ2-3; 7 nucleotides line up with TRBD2. In germline, CDR1 is MGHRA, CDR2 YSYEKL. The junction had 11 bases not matched to a gene; V was cut back by 0 bases and J by 2 bases. The CDR3 length is 18 residues. The CDR3 region is CASSQEVESGVLTDTQYF. In nucleotides, the CDR3 is TGCGCCAGCAGCCAAGAGGTGGAAAGCGGGGTCCTCACAGATACGCAGTATTTT.

The gene calls are TRBV20-1 and TRBJ1-2; perhaps TRBD1 as D (5 bases). V was clipped by 3 bases and J by 3 bases, with 20 bases between them. The CDR3 spans 16 residues. The germline V gene has CDR1 DFQATT and CDR2 SNEGSKA (reference sequence). The CDR3 sequence is CSARVGRGISDYGYTF. The CDR3 region has the DNA TGCAGTGCTAGGGTGGGGCGAGGTATCTCTGACTATGGCTACACCTTC.

This clonotype was detected only a few times. The rearrangement joins TRBV5-1 to TRBJ2-1; TRBD2 might be the D (5 bases). The germline gives CDR1 SGHRS, CDR2 YFSETQ. The CDR3 extends over 14 amino acids. V gave up 3 bases and J gave up 3 bases, with 10 bases separating them. Here the CDR3 reads CASSSLRGYNEQFF. In nucleotides, the CDR3 is TGCGCCAGCAGCTCTTTACGGGGCTACAATGAGCAGTTCTTC.

This chain uses TRBV11-2 with TRBJ1-6; D is unresolved. CDR1 and CDR2 from the germline V gene are SGHAT and FQNNGV. This CDR3 has 16 amino acids. Between the trimmed V and J ends, which lost 5 bases and 0 bases, there was a span of 11 bases. As DNA, the CDR3 is TGTGCCAGCAGCCCCGGACGGGTCTCCTATAATTCACCCCTCCACTTT. Its protein product is CASSPGRVSYNSPLHF.

This clonotype has only a few counts. The rearrangement uses TRBV6-5 and TRBJ1-2, with D possibly TRBD1 on 6 matching bases. The germline V and J ends were trimmed by 2 bases and 6 bases, with 10 bases remaining between them. Germline V gene data show CDR1 as MNHEY and CDR2 as SVGAGI. This CDR3 region has 13 residues. The CDR3 sequence is CASSYRGVNGYTF. Written as DNA, the CDR3 is TGTGCCAGCAGTTACAGGGGGGTCAATGGCTACACCTTC.

V and J are TRBV5-1 and TRBJ2-2; D is uncertain. V gave up 0 bases and J gave up 6 bases, with 12 bases separating them. Germline CDR1 and CDR2: SGHRS and YFSETQ. This CDR3 is built from 15 residues. Here the CDR3 reads CASSLVVSEPGELFF. In DNA, the CDR3 is TGCGCCAGCAGCTTGGTCGTGAGTGAGCCCGGGGAGCTGTTTTTT.

A remark on this clonotype: Possible read error: a much larger clone is one base away. The CDR3 loop reads CASSWGPSSYEQYF. CDR3 coding DNA: TGTGCCAGCAGTTGGGGGCCGAGCTCCTACGAGCAGTACTTC. This chain joins TRBV27 and TRBJ2-7; perhaps TRBD1 as D (6 bases). The CDR3 is 14 residues long. Germline V gene data show CDR1 as MNHEY and CDR2 as SMNVEV (reference sequence). Trimming shortened V by 4 bases and J by 0 bases, and 10 bases separated the two germline ends.

V usage is TRBV20-1 and J usage is TRBJ2-3, with 7 positions matching TRBD2. Germline CDR1 reads DFQATT; CDR2 reads SNEGSKA (reference sequence). V dropped 0 bases and J dropped 1; count of bases not matched to a gene: 10. The CDR3 has 17 residues. CDR3 protein: CSARDLPSGGRTDTQYF. The CDR3, as DNA: TGCAGTGCTAGAGACCTCCCTAGCGGAGGGCGCACAGATACGCAGTATTTT.

The chain recombines TRBV5-1 with TRBJ2-7, with D possibly matching TRBD1 (5 bases). The CDR3 has 13 amino acids. CDR1 is SGHRS, CDR2 YFSETQ, per germline. V was cut by 7 bases and J by 0 bases, with 11 bases left in between. CDR3 in amino acids: CASRTGYSYEQYF. The CDR3 DNA is TGCGCCAGCCGCACAGGTTACTCCTACGAGCAGTACTTC.

This clonotype was seen a few times. This sequence joins TRBV6-4 and TRBJ2-7; D is undetermined. From germline, CDR1 is MRHNA and CDR2 SNTAGT. V gave up 2 bases and J gave up 5 bases, with 7 bases separating them. The CDR3 length is 12 residues. CDR3 DNA: TGTGCCAGCAGTGACGGTCAGGACGAGCAGTACTTC. This translates into CASSDGQDEQYF.

The V gene is TRBV7-9, the J gene TRBJ2-7; no clear D. The germline gives CDR1 SEHNR, CDR2 FQNEAQ (reference sequence). CDR3 length: 12 residues. Deletions cut 6 bases from V and 5 bases from J, with 11 bases between. CDR3 in DNA: TGTGCCAGCAGTCCACCCCGTCACGAGCAGTACTTC. Translation gives CASSPPRHEQYF.

This clonotype occurred a few times. The chain links TRBV6-6 to TRBJ1-2; D is ambiguous. Germline V gene sequence: CDR1 MNHNY, CDR2 SVGAGI (reference sequence). CDR3 length equals 15 residues. Between the trimmed V and J ends, which lost 5 bases and 1 base, there was a span of 14 bases. In nucleotides, the CDR3 is TGTGCCAGCAGTCTTACCAGCGGGGTTAACTATGGCTACACCTTC. It is translated as CASSLTSGVNYGYTF.

This chain joins TRBV7-9 and TRBJ2-7, with TRBD2 identical over 7 bases. With the DNA end fitting TRBJ2-5 better, the J assignment may be wrong. Germline V gene sequence: CDR1 SEHNR, CDR2 FQNEAQ (reference sequence). The CDR3 is made up of 16 amino acids. CDR3 sequence: CASSFGTTYERETQYF. CDR3 DNA: TGTGCCAGCAGCTTTGGGACTACATATGAACGAGAGACCCAGTACTTC.

This clonotype came up a few times. J is TRBJ2-3 and V is TRBV6-6; no reliable D call. The V gene's germline CDR1 is MNHNY and CDR2 SVGAGI (reference sequence). The CDR3 spans 14 residues. V lost 5 bases to trimming and J lost 5 bases, with 14 bases between them. The CDR3, as DNA: TGTGCCAGCAGTCTTGCCATTAGCCGAGATACGCAGTATTTT. This translates into CASSLAISRDTQYF.

The chain recombines TRBV15 with TRBJ2-5, with 9 positions matching TRBD1. In germline, CDR1 is LNHNV, CDR2 YYDKDF (reference sequence). J lost 6 bases, V lost 2 bases, and 10 bases had no gene match. The CDR3 covers 16 residues. DNA for the CDR3: TGTGCCACCAGCAGACCGACTGGAGACAGGGGGAAGACCCAGTACTTC. It encodes CATSRPTGDRGKTQYF.

This clonotype was seen just once. This rearrangement joins TRBV6-5 to TRBJ2-5; D tentatively fits TRBD1 or TRBD2 (5 bases each). The closer fit of TRBJ2-7 to the DNA end suggests the J call may be wrong. The CDR3 is made up of 15 amino acids. Germline CDR1 and CDR2: MNHEY and SVGAGI. The CDR3 nucleotides are TGTGCCAGCAGTCCCTGGAAGGGGACCAACAACGAGCAGTACTTC. It translates to CASSPWKGTNNEQYF.

In DNA, the CDR3 is TGTGCCAGCACCCGTGGGGGGGCCCAGAATGAGCAGTTCTTC. Protein sequence: CASTRGGAQNEQFF. This chain uses TRBV3-1 with TRBJ2-1, with D possibly being TRBD2 (7 bases). The CDR3 runs 14 residues. CDR1 and CDR2 from the germline V gene are LGHDT and YNNKEL (reference sequence). The V gene lost 7 bases and the J gene lost 7 bases, with 17 bases spanning the gap.

This clonotype was recorded once. The chain recombines TRBV4-3 with TRBJ2-3; D gene ambiguous. This CDR3 region has 17 residues. V dropped 2 bases and J dropped 0 bases, with 15 bases sitting between them. Germline V gives CDR1 LGHNA, CDR2 YSLEER. The CDR3 bases are TGCGCCAGCAGCCAATATATCGGGTTCACTAGCACAGATACGCAGTATTTT. Translated, it gives CASSQYIGFTSTDTQYF.

This chain uses TRBV4-1 with TRBJ2-4, with 10 bases identical to TRBD1. CDR1 MGHRA and CDR2 YSYEKL come from the germline V gene. The V gene end was trimmed by 1 base and the J gene end by 13 bases; junction bases not matched to a gene: 7. The CDR3 is 14 residues long. The CDR3 sequence is CASSQVGTGVGQYF. CDR3 nucleotide sequence: TGCGCCAGCAGCCAAGTTGGGACAGGGGTTGGGCAGTACTTC.

V is TRBV29-1 and J is TRBJ1-1; possibly TRBD1 for D (6 bases). The CDR3 has 15 amino acids. V was shortened by 6 bases and J by 0 bases, with 17 bases between the two germline ends. Germline V CDR1 and CDR2: SQVTM, ANQGSEA. The CDR3: CSVPRGGTLNTEAFF. Written as DNA, the CDR3 is TGCAGCGTCCCCAGAGGGGGGACTTTGAACACTGAAGCTTTCTTT.